Sequencing of this T cell receptor beta chain was carried out in a study of T cell repertoires in cytomegalovirus infection. With V trimmed by 5 bases and J by 3 bases, 9 bases remained unmatched. Looked up from germline, CDR1 is SNHLY and CDR2 is FYNNEI. The CDR3 spans 16 residues. TCRdb itself ran the reads through MiXCR, one entry per CDR3 protein. The table lists about 700,000 distinct CDR3 sequences, roughly 36% of them singletons. With respect to this clonotype: Its specificity is not known.

This sequence joins TRBV2 and TRBJ1-5; TRBD1 matches at 8 bases. This specimen was cultured PBMCs, taken from culture after CMV antigen stimulation. The source is a human donor in good health (CMV status not recorded). Some clones in this sample may be carry-over from other donors' samples. The CDR3 nucleotides read TGTGCCAGCAGTCGGGGGACAGGTTACCTCAATCAGCCCCAGCATTTT. Encoded protein: CASSRGTGYLNQPQHF. Drawing the rest from reference TRBV2 and TRBJ1-5, the complete variable domain is EPEVTQTPSHQVTQMGQEVILRCVPISNHLYFYWYRQILGQKVEFLVSFYNNEISEKSEIFDDQFSVERPDGSNFTLKIRSTKLEDSAMYFCASSRGTGYLNQPQHFGDGTRLSIL.